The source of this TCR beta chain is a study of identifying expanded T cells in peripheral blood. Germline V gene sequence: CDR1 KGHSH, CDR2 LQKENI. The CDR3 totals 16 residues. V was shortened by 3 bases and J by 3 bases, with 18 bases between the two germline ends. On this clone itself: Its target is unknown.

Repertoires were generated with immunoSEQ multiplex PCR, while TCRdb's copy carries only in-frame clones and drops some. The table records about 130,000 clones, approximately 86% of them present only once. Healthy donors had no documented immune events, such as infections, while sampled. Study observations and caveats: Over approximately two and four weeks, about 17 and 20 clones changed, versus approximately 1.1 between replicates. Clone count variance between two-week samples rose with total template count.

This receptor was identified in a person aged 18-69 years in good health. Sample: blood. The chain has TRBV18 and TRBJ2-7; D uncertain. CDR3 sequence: CASSPLGSAVNYEQYF. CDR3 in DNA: TGTGCCAGCTCACCGCTCGGTTCGGCCGTTAACTACGAGCAGTACTTC.